The 12 T cell receptor beta chains below come from one sample, sequenced in a study of shared clonotypes between healthy human individuals. Profiled with immunoSEQ multiplex PCR; TCRdb holds only in-frame clones, not every one. This table has about 1.5 million clones, 96% appearing once. Input material: naive CD4+ T cells sorted from blood. Subset given: CD45RA+ positively selected. These receptors were obtained from a man in his thirties or forties in good health.

V usage is TRBV6-5 and J usage is TRBJ2-1; the D is unclear. The germline gives CDR1 MNHEY, CDR2 SVGAGI. V was trimmed by 0 bases and J by 6 bases, leaving 3 bases between them. The CDR3 length is 12 residues. The CDR3 reads CASSYSANEQFF. CDR3 bases: TGTGCCAGCAGTTACTCGGCCAATGAGCAGTTCTTC.

V and J are TRBV9 and TRBJ2-5, with a tentative D call TRBD1 (6 bases). Germline CDR1 and CDR2: SGDLS and YYNGEE. V shed 0 bases and J shed 5 bases, with 11 bases lying between them. The CDR3 runs 14 residues. This CDR3 is CASSVAGAGETQYF. The CDR3 nucleotides are TGTGCCAGCAGCGTAGCAGGGGCAGGGGAGACCCAGTACTTC.

The rearrangement links TRBV10-3 to TRBJ2-7, with TRBD2 matching 13 bases. The CDR3 is 14 residues long. CDR1 is ENHRY, CDR2 SYGVKD, per germline. With V trimmed by 6 bases and J by 4 bases, 3 bases remained unmatched. In DNA form, the CDR3 reads TGTGCCATCAGCGGGACTAGCGGGGCTTACGAGCAGTACTTC. It is translated as CAISGTSGAYEQYF.

J is TRBJ2-3 and V is TRBV28; D is possibly TRBD2 (6 bases). With 10 bases removed from V and 4 bases from J, the gap between germline ends came to 15 bases. Germline CDR1 reads MDHEN; CDR2 reads SYDVKM. The CDR3 covers 13 residues. The CDR3 sequence is CATRGTPPDTQYF. The CDR3 DNA reads as TGTGCCACCCGGGGGACTCCTCCAGATACGCAGTATTTT. Full variable domain (rest looked up from reference TRBV28 and TRBJ2-3): DVKVTQSSRYLVKRTGEKVFLECVQDMDHENMFWYRQDPGLGLRLIYFSYDVKMKEKGDIPEGYSVSREKKERFSLILESASTNQTSMYLCATRGTPPDTQYFGPGTRLTVL.

This clone was counted once. This chain uses TRBV4-1 with TRBJ2-7, with D uncertain. The germline V and J ends were trimmed by 0 bases and 0 bases, with 18 bases remaining between them. Germline lookup yields CDR1 MGHRA and CDR2 YSYEKL. The CDR3 has 18 residues. The CDR3 protein is CASSQDIPAGVFSYEQYF. The CDR3 DNA reads TGCGCCAGCAGCCAAGATATTCCTGCTGGGGTTTTCTCCTACGAGCAGTACTTC.

J is TRBJ1-5 and V is TRBV5-3, with 7 bases lining up with TRBD1. TRBV5-3 is sorted into the ORF group, with uncertain function. Germline trimming cut 4 bases from V and 2 bases from J; bases unmatched to any gene: 6. The length of the CDR3 is 15 residues. The CDR3 region has the DNA TGTGCCAGAAGCAGACAGGGTATGGGCAATCAGCCCCAGCATTTT. This gives the protein CARSRQGMGNQPQHF.

V gene TRBV7-9 combines with J gene TRBJ2-5, with D possibly being TRBD2 (5 bases). This CDR3 is built from 15 residues. Germline lookup yields CDR1 SEHNR and CDR2 FQNEAQ (reference sequence). The germline V and J ends were trimmed by 4 bases and 3 bases, with 15 bases remaining between them. This CDR3 reads CASSSILEIKETQYF. The CDR3 bases are TGTGCCAGCAGCTCTATACTAGAGATCAAAGAGACCCAGTACTTC.

The V and J genes are TRBV5-5 and TRBJ2-7; D is unresolved. The length of the CDR3 is 14 residues. The germline V gene has CDR1 SGHKS and CDR2 YYEKEE (reference sequence). V lost 4 bases and J lost 6, with 17 bases in between. CDR3 residues: CASSRIAFVSEQYF. The CDR3 DNA reads TGTGCCAGCAGCCGAATTGCATTCGTGTCCGAGCAGTACTTC. The full variable domain, its missing parts supplied by reference TRBV5-5 and TRBJ2-7, is DAGVTQSPTHLIKTRGQQVTLRCSPISGHKSVSWYQQVLGQGPQFIFQYYEKEERGRGNFPDRFSARQFPNYSSELNVNALLLGDSALYLCASSRIAFVSEQYFGPGTRLTVT.

This rearrangement joins TRBV11-2 to TRBJ1-5, with D unresolved. The CDR3 contains 15 residues. Per germline, CDR1 SGHAT and CDR2 FQNNGV. The ends were cut back, 4 bases at V and 2 bases at J, with 12 bases in the middle. The CDR3 reads CASSSTRDRNQPQHF. CDR3 in DNA: TGTGCCAGCAGCTCCACGCGGGATCGCAATCAGCCCCAGCATTTT.

The genes are TRBV2 and TRBJ1-1, with D hard to call. The CDR3 has 13 amino acids. Trimming shortened V by 8 bases and J by 5 bases, and 15 bases separated the two germline ends. The V gene's germline CDR1 is SNHLY and CDR2 FYNNEI. The CDR3 loop reads CASVKASVTEAFF. Written as DNA, the CDR3 is TGTGCCAGCGTTAAGGCCTCCGTAACTGAAGCTTTCTTT.

This chain links TRBV5-4 with TRBJ2-5, with a weak D call TRBD2 (6 bases). The CDR3 extends over 17 amino acids. Germline CDR1 reads SGHNT; CDR2 reads YYREEE (reference sequence). Trimming removed 3 bases at V and 5 bases at J, with 23 bases between. CDR3 DNA: TGTGCCAGCAGCTCACTCGGTACAGGAGGGGCGCGGGAGACCCAGTACTTC. Encoded protein: CASSSLGTGGARETQYF.

The count of this clone is one. The rearrangement links TRBV9 to TRBJ1-3, with 11 bases matching TRBD1. The CDR3 is 15 amino acids. Trimming cost V 3 bases and J 4 bases; bases outside gene matches: 3. Germline V gene data show CDR1 as SGDLS and CDR2 as YYNGEE. The CDR3: CASSGRTGGGNTIYF. The CDR3 region has the DNA TGTGCCAGCAGCGGTCGGACAGGGGGCGGAAACACCATATATTTT.